The rows below give T cell receptor beta chains drawn from one sample of a study of human T cells and chemical hapten exposure. TCRdb used MiXCR to reprocess the RACE reads, holding one entry per CDR3 protein. The table lists approximately 400,000 distinct CDR3 sequences, about 4.8% of them singletons. The sample here was whole blood, taken in connection with sensitization to the hapten diphenylcyclopropenone (DPC). The receptor set was obtained from a woman aged 45 to 65 with alopecia areata. Some clones in this sample may be carry-over from other donors' samples. CDR3s include the opening cysteine and the closing phenylalanine or tryptophan.

TRBV5-1	TRBJ2-5	CASRRVMGHETQYF
TRBV20-1	TRBJ2-3	CSAWGGRDTQYF
TRBV5-1	TRBJ2-3	CASSLERAVSTDTQYF
TRBV7-2	TRBJ1-1	CASSSQAGTEAFF
TRBV11-2	TRBJ2-7	CASSLVPASDYEQYF
TRBV29-1	TRBJ2-7	CSVQRDREQYF
TRBV20-1	TRBJ2-7	CSAPNLLAGEYEQYF
TRBV12-3/TRBV12-4	TRBJ2-1	CASSFGTEGEQFF
TRBV12-3/TRBV12-4	TRBJ2-3	CASSRLAGAGSDTQYF
TRBV12-3/TRBV12-4	TRBJ1-5	CASTQGDQPQHF
TRBV6-2/TRBV6-3	TRBJ1-5	CASSPGERGDQPQHF
TRBV5-1	TRBJ1-1	CASSFAATATNTEAFF
TRBV4-3	TRBJ1-4	CASSQALDTGWEKLFF
TRBV7-3	TRBJ1-2	CASSSTGGGGYTF
TRBV30	TRBJ2-4	CAWSLGGGEEGNIQYF
TRBV20-1	TRBJ1-5	CSASRTGQPQHF
TRBV7-2	TRBJ2-1	CASSFNYGNEQFF
TRBV11-2	TRBJ2-4	CASSLAGLGAKNIQYF
TRBV28	TRBJ2-7	CASSLEGAYEQYF
TRBV27	TRBJ1-1	CASSLRGGVETEAFF
TRBV25-1	TRBJ2-5	CASSELGTGNYETQYF
TRBV12-3/TRBV12-4	TRBJ1-1	CASTLDGMNTEAFF
TRBV5-1	TRBJ2-2	CASSPTGRTGELFF
TRBV7-9	TRBJ2-1	CASSRLRTSRYNEQFF
TRBV2	TRBJ2-3	CASKPGQGSTDTQYF
TRBV27	TRBJ2-7	CASSAPGEEEQYF
TRBV20-1	TRBJ1-2	CSASVKGGYTF
TRBV6-2/TRBV6-3	TRBJ1-1	CASSLGRVTEAFF
TRBV5-1	TRBJ1-4	CASSLGDANEKLFF
TRBV5-6	TRBJ2-7	CASSSGPSPYEQYF
TRBV12-3/TRBV12-4	TRBJ2-7	CASSPGGSYEQYF
TRBV2	TRBJ2-1	CASRALAGVYNEQFF
TRBV7-2	TRBJ2-3	CAGTTGGDTQYF
TRBV28	TRBJ1-2	CASSSGHLRDSRFLRTF
TRBV27	TRBJ1-4	CASTPSGQANEKLFF
TRBV27	TRBJ1-1	CASSLGPDVNTEAFF
TRBV20-1	TRBJ2-7	CSAPGRGRPYEQYF
TRBV6-2/TRBV6-3	TRBJ2-7	CASNVAGQSYEQYF
TRBV5-1	TRBJ1-2	CASSLGQGAGYGYTF
TRBV28	TRBJ1-1	CASTGNEAFF
TRBV24-1	TRBJ2-1	CATSETGQPYNEQFF
TRBV9	TRBJ2-5	CASSTRVAGGVDETQYF
TRBV29-1	TRBJ1-1	CSVAVNTEAFF
TRBV28	TRBJ2-1	CASSLFPEGDNEQFF
TRBV6-6	TRBJ1-1	CASKFREPKVNTEAFF
TRBV12-3/TRBV12-4	TRBJ1-2	CATRRGPYGYTF
TRBV18	TRBJ1-1	CASSTIQGNTEAFF
TRBV2	TRBJ2-3	CASSLKQITQYF
TRBV5-1	TRBJ2-7	CASSRDRGVHEQYF
TRBV11-2	TRBJ2-3	CASSLAGADTQYF
TRBV28	TRBJ2-1	CASTPSGTYNEQFF
TRBV5-1	TRBJ2-7	CASRGTVFEQYF
TRBV6-5	TRBJ1-1	CASRLGGGSNTEAFF
TRBV3-1	TRBJ1-2	CASSRRNGARGFGYTF
TRBV20-1	TRBJ2-5	CSARSVVAGWQETQYF
TRBV7-8	TRBJ2-4	CASSLPNRASGLAKNIQYF
TRBV18	TRBJ2-3	CASSPNPYTDTQYF
TRBV20-1	TRBJ2-5	CSASFQGLKETQYF
TRBV2	TRBJ2-2	CASSLTGDPATGELFF
TRBV14	TRBJ2-3	CASSQDQAEQEHTQYF